Below, one T cell receptor beta chain is given with its context. Time point indicated: patch test 1, 2 weeks after DPC sensitization. As to treatment: therapeutic diphenylcyclopropenone sensitization with weekly scalp DPC. The data originate from a study of human T cells and chemical hapten exposure. TCRdb independently ran MiXCR on the RACE reads; one entry per CDR3 protein. The table lists more than 90,000 distinct CDR3 sequences, about 10% of them singletons, with less than 2.5% in the top ten. Germline V CDR1 and CDR2: LGHNA, YSLEER. This CDR3 has 16 residues. The V gene end was trimmed by 4 bases and the J gene end by 3 bases; junction bases not matched to a gene: 8.

This specimen was whole blood, taken in connection with sensitization to the hapten diphenylcyclopropenone (DPC). The TCR comes from a man aged 40-49 years with alopecia areata. Some clones in this sample may be carry-over from other donors' samples. The genes are TRBV4-3 and TRBJ2-1; the match to TRBD2 covers 8 bases. DNA for the CDR3: TGCGCCAGCAGCCGCCGACTAGCGCAATACTACAATGAGCAGTTCTTC. This codes for CASSRRLAQYYNEQFF.